The rows below give T cell receptor beta chains drawn from one sample of a study of immune characteristics of hereditary and idiopathic chronic pancreatitis. Some clones are missing from TCRdb's copy, which holds only in-frame ones; the method was immunoSEQ multiplex PCR. The data hold about 1,000 clones, with approximately 76% observed a single time. The sequencing sample was made of pancreas tissue with idiopathic chronic pancreatitis. The source of these receptors is a human donor with chronic pancreatitis. Both conserved end residues are part of each CDR3. Each record gives: CDR3 protein, CDR3 DNA, CDR3 length, J gene, V gene, D gene, clone size. The D gene is left open where the match is weak. Part of the rows lack a size; the others show once, few, many or a class for expanded clones.

CDR3 protein: CASSISAGGYEQYF
CDR3 DNA: TGTGCCAGTAGTATATCAGCGGGAGGCTACGAGCAGTACTTC
CDR3 length: 14
J gene: TRBJ2-7
V gene: TRBV19
D gene: TRBD2
clone size: NA

CDR3 protein: CASSWGPRQGGTDTQYF
CDR3 DNA: TGCGCCAGCAGCTGGGGGCCCCGACAGGGAGGCACAGATACGCAGTATTTT
CDR3 length: 17
J gene: TRBJ2-3
V gene: TRBV5-1
D gene: TRBD1
clone size: NA

CDR3 protein: CASSSGLAGGTDTQYF
CDR3 DNA: TGTGCCAGCAGCTCGGGACTAGCGGGGGGCACAGATACGCAGTATTTT
CDR3 length: 16
J gene: TRBJ2-3
V gene: TRBV13
D gene: TRBD2
clone size: large

CDR3 protein: CSVVRTSGRYEQYF
CDR3 DNA: TGCAGCGTCGTCAGGACTAGCGGGAGGTACGAGCAGTACTTC
CDR3 length: 14
J gene: TRBJ2-7
V gene: TRBV29-1
D gene: TRBD2
clone size: once

CDR3 protein: CSVRTALFPNQPQHF
CDR3 DNA: TGCAGCGTTAGGACAGCCCTATTCCCTAATCAGCCCCAGCATTTT
CDR3 length: 15
J gene: TRBJ1-5
V gene: TRBV29-1
D gene: NA
clone size: NA

CDR3 protein: CSVHGRPGQVEETQYF
CDR3 DNA: TGCAGCGTCCACGGGAGGCCGGGACAGGTTGAAGAGACCCAGTACTTC
CDR3 length: 16
J gene: TRBJ2-5
V gene: TRBV29-1
D gene: NA
clone size: NA

CDR3 protein: CASSPPRSYEQYF
CDR3 DNA: TGTGCCAGCAGCCCTCCCCGGTCATACGAGCAGTACTTC
CDR3 length: 13
J gene: TRBJ2-7
V gene: TRBV9
D gene: NA
clone size: NA

CDR3 protein: CSVELSGRADTQYF
CDR3 DNA: TGCAGCGTTGAACTGTCAGGGAGGGCAGATACGCAGTATTTT
CDR3 length: 14
J gene: TRBJ2-3
V gene: TRBV29-1
D gene: TRBD2
clone size: NA

CDR3 protein: CATRDFGGRTRTDTQYF
CDR3 DNA: TGTGCCACCAGAGATTTCGGGGGCCGCACACGCACAGATACGCAGTATTTT
CDR3 length: 17
J gene: TRBJ2-3
V gene: TRBV24-1
D gene: NA
clone size: NA

CDR3 protein: CASSTTENTEAFF
CDR3 DNA: TGTGCCAGCAGTACCACTGAGAACACTGAAGCTTTCTTT
CDR3 length: 13
J gene: TRBJ1-1
V gene: TRBV6-5
D gene: NA
clone size: NA

CDR3 protein: CASSEKEVMPQHF
CDR3 DNA: TGTGCCAGCAGTGAAAAGGAAGTTATGCCCCAGCATTTT
CDR3 length: 13
J gene: TRBJ1-5
V gene: TRBV2
D gene: NA
clone size: NA

CDR3 protein: CASSLGTSREQYF
CDR3 DNA: TGTGCCAGCAGCTTAGGGACTAGTCGCGAGCAGTACTTC
CDR3 length: 13
J gene: TRBJ2-7
V gene: TRBV7-9
D gene: TRBD2
clone size: NA

CDR3 protein: CAISESGGMNTEAFF
CDR3 DNA: TGTGCCATCAGTGAGTCCGGGGGGATGAACACTGAAGCTTTCTTT
CDR3 length: 15
J gene: TRBJ1-1
V gene: TRBV10-3
D gene: NA
clone size: few

CDR3 protein: CAISGGTPTDTQYF
CDR3 DNA: TGTGCCATCAGTGGCGGGACCCCCACAGATACGCAGTATTTT
CDR3 length: 14
J gene: TRBJ2-3
V gene: TRBV10-3
D gene: NA
clone size: NA

CDR3 protein: CASSQDTTGNTIYF
CDR3 DNA: TGTGCCAGCTCACAGGACACAACTGGAAACACCATATATTTT
CDR3 length: 14
J gene: TRBJ1-3
V gene: TRBV18
D gene: NA
clone size: NA

CDR3 protein: CASSEAGDREPYRKNIQYF
CDR3 DNA: TGTGCCAGCAGTGAAGCGGGGGACAGGGAACCATATCGCAAAAACATTCAGTACTTC
CDR3 length: 19
J gene: TRBJ2-4
V gene: TRBV6-1
D gene: TRBD1
clone size: few

CDR3 protein: CASSPRQGLANTEAFF
CDR3 DNA: TGTGCCAGCAGCCCGAGACAGGGATTGGCGAACACTGAAGCTTTCTTT
CDR3 length: 16
J gene: TRBJ1-1
V gene: TRBV4-2
D gene: TRBD1
clone size: few

CDR3 protein: CASSLSTGVGETQYF
CDR3 DNA: TGTGCCAGCAGCTTAAGTACAGGGGTCGGGGAGACCCAGTACTTC
CDR3 length: 15
J gene: TRBJ2-5
V gene: TRBV7-9
D gene: TRBD1
clone size: NA

CDR3 protein: CASSWTSGTYNEQFF
CDR3 DNA: TGTGCCAGCAGTTGGACTAGCGGAACCTACAATGAGCAGTTCTTC
CDR3 length: 15
J gene: TRBJ2-1
V gene: TRBV6-2/TRBV6-3
D gene: TRBD2
clone size: NA

CDR3 protein: CASSFLVGQTQYF
CDR3 DNA: TGTGCCAGCAGTTTTCTAGTCGGCCAGACCCAGTACTTC
CDR3 length: 13
J gene: TRBJ2-5
V gene: TRBV12-3/TRBV12-4
D gene: NA
clone size: NA

CDR3 protein: CASSLRGQSTQYF
CDR3 DNA: TGTGCCAGCAGCCTCAGGGGGCAAAGTACGCAGTATTTT
CDR3 length: 13
J gene: TRBJ2-3
V gene: TRBV7-8
D gene: TRBD1
clone size: NA

CDR3 protein: CASTGGNNQPQHF
CDR3 DNA: TGTGCCAGCACGGGGGGGAATAATCAGCCCCAGCATTTT
CDR3 length: 13
J gene: TRBJ1-5
V gene: TRBV2
D gene: NA
clone size: few

CDR3 protein: CASSVGQGAPEAFF
CDR3 DNA: TGCGCCAGCAGCGTGGGACAGGGGGCCCCTGAAGCTTTCTTT
CDR3 length: 14
J gene: TRBJ1-1
V gene: TRBV5-1
D gene: TRBD1
clone size: NA

CDR3 protein: CASSMTAERNTEAFF
CDR3 DNA: TGTGCCAGCAGTATGACAGCCGAACGGAACACTGAAGCTTTCTTT
CDR3 length: 15
J gene: TRBJ1-1
V gene: TRBV6-4
D gene: NA
clone size: NA

CDR3 protein: CASSLGSRSYTF
CDR3 DNA: TGTGCCAGCAGCTTAGGATCCAGGAGCTACACCTTC
CDR3 length: 12
J gene: TRBJ1-2
V gene: TRBV7-9
D gene: NA
clone size: NA

CDR3 protein: CASSLLLAGGPDTQYF
CDR3 DNA: TGTGCCAGCAGCCTTTTACTAGCGGGGGGCCCAGATACGCAGTATTTT
CDR3 length: 16
J gene: TRBJ2-3
V gene: TRBV7-9
D gene: TRBD2
clone size: once

CDR3 protein: CASSPREFGGVGETQYF
CDR3 DNA: TGTGCCAGCAGCCCCCGAGAATTCGGGGGGGTGGGAGAGACCCAGTACTTC
CDR3 length: 17
J gene: TRBJ2-5
V gene: TRBV4-2
D gene: TRBD2
clone size: NA

CDR3 protein: CASSQFEDRPFLTGELFF
CDR3 DNA: TGCGCCAGCAGTCAATTTGAGGACAGGCCCTTCTTAACCGGGGAGCTGTTTTTT
CDR3 length: 18
J gene: TRBJ2-2
V gene: TRBV23-1
D gene: TRBD1
clone size: once

CDR3 protein: CASSHGTSGMSYNEQFF
CDR3 DNA: TGTGCCAGCAGCCATGGGACTAGCGGGATGTCCTACAATGAGCAGTTCTTC
CDR3 length: 17
J gene: TRBJ2-1
V gene: TRBV7-3
D gene: TRBD2
clone size: NA

CDR3 protein: CASIGQGDVRYTF
CDR3 DNA: TGTGCCAGCATAGGACAGGGTGATGTGAGATACACCTTC
CDR3 length: 13
J gene: TRBJ1-2
V gene: TRBV25-1
D gene: TRBD1
clone size: NA

CDR3 protein: CASSFLAGAEYNEQFF
CDR3 DNA: TGTGCCAGCAGCTTCTTGGCGGGGGCGGAGTACAATGAGCAGTTCTTC
CDR3 length: 16
J gene: TRBJ2-1
V gene: TRBV7-9
D gene: NA
clone size: few

CDR3 protein: CASSLRPGGEKLFF
CDR3 DNA: TGTGCCAGCAGCTTACGCCCCGGGGGCGAAAAACTGTTTTTT
CDR3 length: 14
J gene: TRBJ1-4
V gene: TRBV7-9
D gene: NA
clone size: few

CDR3 protein: CAVWAASDATSYGYTF
CDR3 DNA: TGTGCCGTATGGGCGGCTTCCGATGCCACCTCCTATGGCTACACCTTC
CDR3 length: 16
J gene: TRBJ1-2
V gene: TRBV28
D gene: NA
clone size: NA

CDR3 protein: CASNGSPNYGYTF
CDR3 DNA: TGTGCCAGCAATGGCAGTCCTAACTATGGCTACACCTTC
CDR3 length: 13
J gene: TRBJ1-2
V gene: TRBV2
D gene: NA
clone size: NA

CDR3 protein: CASSISGTAYNEQFF
CDR3 DNA: TGTGCCAGTAGTATTTCTGGGACAGCTTACAATGAGCAGTTCTTC
CDR3 length: 15
J gene: TRBJ2-1
V gene: TRBV19
D gene: TRBD1
clone size: few

CDR3 protein: CASSPFVGGGRTGELFF
CDR3 DNA: TGCGCCAGCAGCCCGTTCGTGGGCGGCGGGAGGACCGGGGAGCTGTTTTTT
CDR3 length: 17
J gene: TRBJ2-2
V gene: TRBV4-3
D gene: TRBD2
clone size: NA

CDR3 protein: CASKPRGDMNTEAFF
CDR3 DNA: TGCGCCAGCAAACCCAGGGGGGATATGAACACTGAAGCTTTCTTT
CDR3 length: 15
J gene: TRBJ1-1
V gene: TRBV5-1
D gene: TRBD1
clone size: NA

CDR3 protein: CASSQTGGAGYTF
CDR3 DNA: TGCGCCAGCAGCCAGACAGGGGGCGCTGGCTACACCTTC
CDR3 length: 13
J gene: TRBJ1-2
V gene: TRBV4-1
D gene: TRBD1
clone size: NA

CDR3 protein: CASSELGGTYYEQYF
CDR3 DNA: TGTGCCAGCAGTGAATTGGGGGGGACCTACTACGAGCAGTACTTC
CDR3 length: 15
J gene: TRBJ2-7
V gene: TRBV6-1
D gene: TRBD2
clone size: NA

CDR3 protein: CASSYPDELAKNIQYF
CDR3 DNA: TGTGCCAGCAGTTACCCGGACGAACTAGCCAAAAACATTCAGTACTTC
CDR3 length: 16
J gene: TRBJ2-4
V gene: TRBV6-5
D gene: NA
clone size: NA

CDR3 protein: CASSQQTSGRYSEQFF
CDR3 DNA: TGCGCCAGCAGCCAACAGACTAGCGGGAGGTATAGTGAGCAGTTCTTC
CDR3 length: 16
J gene: TRBJ2-1
V gene: TRBV4-3
D gene: TRBD2
clone size: NA

CDR3 protein: CASSLANTEAFF
CDR3 DNA: TGCGCCAGCAGCTTGGCGAACACTGAAGCTTTCTTT
CDR3 length: 12
J gene: TRBJ1-1
V gene: TRBV5-1
D gene: NA
clone size: few